This is a list of T cell receptor beta chains from one sample in a study of blood T cell repertoires in COVID-19. This table comes from immunoSEQ multiplex PCR, and its TCRdb copy is limited to in-frame clones, with some not included. The sample lists about 220,000 clones, approximately 80% seen once, with 13% in the top ten. The specimen was peripheral blood. These receptors were collected from a human donor in a cohort sampled during active COVID-19. CDR3s include the opening cysteine and the closing phenylalanine or tryptophan. A D gene is named only where the DNA matches it firmly. Clone size is shown for a subset of rows, as once, few, many or a class of expanded clone.

clone_size j_call d_call v_call cdr3_nt cdr3_aa
- TRBJ2-2 - TRBV5-1 TGCGCCAGCAGCTTGGGTACAGGGAACACCGGGGAGCTGTTTTTT CASSLGTGNTGELFF
- TRBJ1-5 - TRBV6-5 TGTGCCAGCAGAAGACAGGTCGCCAATCAGCCCCAGCATTTT CASRRQVANQPQHF
- TRBJ1-2 TRBD1 TRBV5-4 TGTGCCAGCAGCCCCGGGACAGGGGGGGACTATGGCTACACCTTC CASSPGTGGDYGYTF
- TRBJ1-6 TRBD1 TRBV11-2 TGTGCCAGCAGCTTAGAGGACAGGTTTATGACACCCCTCCACTTT CASSLEDRFMTPLHF
- TRBJ2-7 - TRBV4-2 TGTGCCAGCAGCCATATCTCGGGAAGCAACTCCTACGAGCAGTACTTC CASSHISGSNSYEQYF
- TRBJ2-7 TRBD1 TRBV5-1 TGCGCCAGCAGCTTGTGGGGGACAGAAGACGAGCAGTACTTC CASSLWGTEDEQYF
- TRBJ1-4 - TRBV27 TGTGCCAGCAGGGGCAATTGGAACGCTAATGAAAAACTGTTTTTT CASRGNWNANEKLFF
- TRBJ2-3 TRBD2 TRBV27 TGTGCCAGCAAGCTCCGGACGGGACTAGCGGCCACAGATACGCAGTATTTT CASKLRTGLAATDTQYF
- TRBJ2-1 TRBD2 TRBV7-9 TGTGCCAGCAGCTTACCTAGCGGGAGGGCCAGAAATGAGCAGTTCTTC CASSLPSGRARNEQFF
- TRBJ2-7 - TRBV5-1 TGCGCCAGCCGTCGCGACTACGAGCAGTACTTC CASRRDYEQYF
- TRBJ1-2 - TRBV6-5 TGTGCCAGCAGGTTCATATTAGCTGGCTATGGCTACACCTTC CASRFILAGYGYTF
many TRBJ1-6 - TRBV10-2 TGCGCCAGCAGTGAGTCGGGGGAGGGCAATTCACCCCTCCACTTT CASSESGEGNSPLHF
- TRBJ1-3 - TRBV6-5 TGTGCCAGCAGTTACTCGATCCAGGCCGGAAACACCATATATTTT CASSYSIQAGNTIYF
few TRBJ2-2 - TRBV6-4 TGTGCCAGCAGTGACAGGGACTACACCGGGGAGCTGTTTTTT CASSDRDYTGELFF
- TRBJ2-4 - TRBV5-1 TGCGCCAGCAGCTTGGGCGTTGCCAAAAACATTCAGTACTTC CASSLGVAKNIQYF
- TRBJ2-2 - TRBV5-1 TGCGCCAGCAGCCATAACCTGGGGGGCACCGGGGAGCTGTTTTTT CASSHNLGGTGELFF
once TRBJ1-1 - TRBV7-6 TGTGCCAGCAGCTTAGAGGCGGGGCATGGTGAAGCTTTCTTT CASSLEAGHGEAFF
few TRBJ2-3 - TRBV5-1 TGCGCCAGCAGCCAGGGTATGAGGTTGGGCACAGATACGCAGTATTTT CASSQGMRLGTDTQYF
- TRBJ2-6 - TRBV7-9 TGTGCCAGCAGCTCCGAGGGTTCCGGCCTCTCTGGGGCCAACGTCCTGACTTTC CASSSEGSGLSGANVLTF
once TRBJ1-1 - TRBV21-1 TGTGCCAGCAGCATAACGCAGGGGGCAAACACTGAAGCTTTCTTT CASSITQGANTEAFF
- TRBJ2-3 - TRBV19 TGTGCCAGTAAGAGGGAGTCCCCCACAGATACGCAGTATTTT CASKRESPTDTQYF
- TRBJ2-6 - TRBV3-1/TRBV3-2 TGTGCCAGCAGACCGGCCCACTACAGGGTCTCTGGGGCCAACGTCCTGACTTTC CASRPAHYRVSGANVLTF
- TRBJ2-2 - TRBV10-3 TGTGCCATCGCGCAGGAGGTATCTCGCCGGGAGCTGTTTTTT CAIAQEVSRRELFF
- TRBJ1-2 TRBD1 TRBV9 TGTGCCAGCAGCGCGGGACAGGAGGGGGGCTACACCTTC CASSAGQEGGYTF
- TRBJ2-3 TRBD2 TRBV2 TGTGCCAGCAGTGAAACTAGCGGGAGTAATACGCAGTATTTT CASSETSGSNTQYF
- TRBJ1-1 - TRBV20-1 TGCAGTGCATGGTCTAGTGAAGCTTTCTTT CSAWSSEAFF
- TRBJ1-2 - TRBV3-1/TRBV3-2 TGTGCCAGCAGCCAAGCAGCAGGGGTCATAGGGGACACCTTC CASSQAAGVIGDTF
- TRBJ1-1 - TRBV11-3 TGTGCCAGCAGCCTGGGGGGAGGGGTGAACACTGAAGCTTTCTTT CASSLGGGVNTEAFF
- TRBJ1-6 TRBD1 TRBV6-6 TGTGCCAGCAGCCGGGACAGGGGGGGATCACCCCTCCACTTT CASSRDRGGSPLHF
- TRBJ1-5 - TRBV20-1 TGCAGTGCTAGTGGAGGGCGACAGCCCCAGCATTTT CSASGGRQPQHF
- TRBJ2-2 - TRBV27 TGTGCCAGCACCTTCGGAGGGAACACCGGGGAGCTGTTTTTT CASTFGGNTGELFF
- TRBJ1-3 - TRBV28 TGTGCCAGCAGTTTATATGGGGGGGCATCAGGAAACACCATATATTTT CASSLYGGASGNTIYF
- TRBJ2-3 TRBD1 TRBV28 TGTGCCAGCAGGAGACAGGGCCTAGATACGCAGTATTTT CASRRQGLDTQYF
- TRBJ1-1 - TRBV27 TGTGCCAGCAGTTTCTCCAGGGTCGACACTGAAGCTTTCTTT CASSFSRVDTEAFF
- TRBJ1-1 - TRBV27 TGTGCCAGCAGTTTAAGGACAGCGAACACTGAAGCTTTCTTT CASSLRTANTEAFF
- TRBJ1-3 - TRBV5-1 TGCGCCAGCAGCTTGGCCATAGGACAATCCACTGGAAACACCATATATTTT CASSLAIGQSTGNTIYF
many TRBJ2-7 TRBD1 TRBV6-5 TGTGCCAGCACCAGGGGGCTAAGTAACGAGCAGTACTTC CASTRGLSNEQYF
- TRBJ2-3 - TRBV14 TGTGCCAGCAGCGCACCCCAGGGCGCCCATACGCAGTATTTT CASSAPQGAHTQYF
- TRBJ2-1 TRBD2 TRBV5-1 TGCGCCAGCAGCATTAGCGGGAGGGTTAACAATGAGCAGTTCTTC CASSISGRVNNEQFF
- TRBJ2-2 - TRBV19 TGTGCCAGTAGTATCCTTCCCGGGGAGCTGTTTTTT CASSILPGELFF
- TRBJ1-1 - TRBV7-2 TGTGCCAGCAGCCCTATGACAGGGAACACTGAAGCTTTCTTT CASSPMTGNTEAFF
- TRBJ2-5 - TRBV7-3 TGTGCCAGCAGCTTAAATCACGAAACGGGACAAGAGACCCAGTACTTC CASSLNHETGQETQYF
- TRBJ2-7 - TRBV18 TGTGCCAGCTCACCAAGGGCAGGGCCCAACTACGAGCAGTACTTC CASSPRAGPNYEQYF
- TRBJ2-2 TRBD2 TRBV24-1 TGTGCCACGGACGGGGGGGGTTCCGGGGAGCTGTTTTTT CATDGGGSGELFF
- TRBJ2-5 - TRBV4-1 TGCGCCAGCAGCCAAGACCCAGGGCCGGAGACCCAGTACTTC CASSQDPGPETQYF